Sequencing of this T cell receptor beta chain was carried out in a study of shared clonotypes between healthy human individuals. The overall study: The donor group consisted of a couple of women and three men, aged 18 to 49.

Study findings and constraints: Investigators collected only blood, and repertoires in tissues likely differ.

Every subset's genomic DNA went evenly onto several immunoSEQ plates. The protocol was immunoSEQ multiplex PCR, while the TCRdb copy is restricted to in-frame clones and leaves out a portion. The sample consists of about 500,000 clones, 60% to 80% of them appearing once. The V gene's germline CDR1 is LNHDA and CDR2 SQIVND (reference sequence). After removal of 3 bases from V and 8 bases from J, the junction contained 8 bases not matched to a gene. The CDR3 is 15 residues long. Within Nashville, Tennessee resided all donors, each a Caucasian adult. A word on this clone: Its matching antigen is unknown.

The sequencing sample was made of PBMCs. This clonotype was obtained from a woman aged 40 to 49 in good health. Some clones in this sample may be carry-over from other donors' samples. This chain connects TRBV19 to TRBJ1-4, with TRBD1 matching 8 bases. In nucleotides, the CDR3 is TGTGCCAGTAGTATCCCTGGACAGGGTTTGGAAAAACTGTTTTTT. As protein: CASSIPGQGLEKLFF.